These T cell receptor beta chains were read from a single sample in a study of control samples from healthy donors and cancer patients. TCRdb's copy holds only in-frame clones and misses some; the assay was immunoSEQ multiplex PCR. The sample contains some 57,000 clones, about 95% of which appear only once. The sequencing sample was made of blood. All receptors derive from a man aged 30 to 45 in good health. CDR3s include the opening cysteine and the closing phenylalanine or tryptophan. Each record gives: CDR3 protein, clone size, J gene, V gene. Size values are once, few and many counts, or a class for expanded clones, and some rows have none.

CDR3aa: CASSSGLAGEHEQFF
abundance: .
j_gene: TRBJ2-1
v_gene: TRBV7-6

CDR3aa: CASSLENTGNEQFF
abundance: .
j_gene: TRBJ2-1
v_gene: TRBV5-1

CDR3aa: CASSQAGGPYNEQFF
abundance: .
j_gene: TRBJ2-1
v_gene: TRBV7-3

CDR3aa: CASSPLPTSLMETQYF
abundance: .
j_gene: TRBJ2-5
v_gene: TRBV27

CDR3aa: CASSQTGGTEAFF
abundance: .
j_gene: TRBJ1-1
v_gene: TRBV14

CDR3aa: CASSSPLNEKLFF
abundance: .
j_gene: TRBJ1-4
v_gene: TRBV27

CDR3aa: CASGLATGGQSEAFF
abundance: .
j_gene: TRBJ1-1
v_gene: TRBV12-5

CDR3aa: CASSEALAGADTQYF
abundance: .
j_gene: TRBJ2-3
v_gene: TRBV6-1

CDR3aa: CASSEFRVGETQYF
abundance: .
j_gene: TRBJ2-5
v_gene: TRBV25-1

CDR3aa: CASQDSPGRQPQHF
abundance: once
j_gene: TRBJ1-5
v_gene: TRBV19

CDR3aa: CASSPGLAGTHLTEQFF
abundance: .
j_gene: TRBJ2-1
v_gene: TRBV6-2/TRBV6-3